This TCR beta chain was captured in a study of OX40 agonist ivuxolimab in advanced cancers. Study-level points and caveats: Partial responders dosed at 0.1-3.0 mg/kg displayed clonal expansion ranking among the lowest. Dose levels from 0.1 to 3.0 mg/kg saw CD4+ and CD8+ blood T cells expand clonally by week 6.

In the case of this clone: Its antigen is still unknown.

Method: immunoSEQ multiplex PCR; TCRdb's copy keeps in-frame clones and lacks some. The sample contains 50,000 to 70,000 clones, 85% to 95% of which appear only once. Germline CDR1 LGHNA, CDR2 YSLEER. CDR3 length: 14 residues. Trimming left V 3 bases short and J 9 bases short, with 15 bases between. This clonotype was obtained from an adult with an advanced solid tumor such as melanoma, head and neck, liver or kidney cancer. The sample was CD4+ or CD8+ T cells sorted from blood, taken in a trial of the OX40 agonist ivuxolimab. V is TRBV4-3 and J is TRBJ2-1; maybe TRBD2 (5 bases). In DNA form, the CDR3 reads TGCGCCAGCAGCCATCTTGACTACTCTGGTGAGCAGTTCTTC. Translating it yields CASSHLDYSGEQFF.